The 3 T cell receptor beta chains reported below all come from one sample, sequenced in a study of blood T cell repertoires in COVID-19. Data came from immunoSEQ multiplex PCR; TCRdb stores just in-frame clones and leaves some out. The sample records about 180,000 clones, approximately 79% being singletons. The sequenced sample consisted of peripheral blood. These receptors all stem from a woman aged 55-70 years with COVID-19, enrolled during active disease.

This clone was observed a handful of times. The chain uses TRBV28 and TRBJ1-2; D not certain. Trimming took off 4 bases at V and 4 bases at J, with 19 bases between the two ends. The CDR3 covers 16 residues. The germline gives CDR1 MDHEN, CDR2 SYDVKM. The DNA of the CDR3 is TGTGCCAGCAGTTCCCCCCTACGGGGAACTCGCTATGGCTACACCTTC. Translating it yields CASSSPLRGTRYGYTF.

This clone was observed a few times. The CDR3 DNA is TGTGCCAGTAGTACCCCCCGAGGGACTAGCGACTACGAGCAGTACTTC. This encodes CASSTPRGTSDYEQYF. The rearrangement joins TRBV19 to TRBJ2-7, with 10 bases lining up with TRBD2. The V gene's germline CDR1 is LNHDA and CDR2 SQIVND (reference sequence). The CDR3 totals 16 residues. The J segment lost 3 bases and the V segment lost 4 bases, leaving 9 bases of the junction unmatched.

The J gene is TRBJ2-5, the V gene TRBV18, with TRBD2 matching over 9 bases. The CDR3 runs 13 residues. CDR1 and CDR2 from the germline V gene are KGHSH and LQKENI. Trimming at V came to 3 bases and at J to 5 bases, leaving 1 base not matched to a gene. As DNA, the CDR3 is TGTGCCAGCTCACCCGGACTAGCGGAGACCCAGTACTTC. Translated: CASSPGLAETQYF.